The 20 T cell receptor beta chains below were found in one sample sequenced in a study of high-grade serous ovarian cancer treatment subgroups. Tumor samples were taken before definitive surgery or chemotherapy. TCRdb's copy holds only in-frame clones and misses some; the assay was immunoSEQ multiplex PCR. The profile shows approximately 5,700 clones, 70% to 80% of them singletons. Source material: tumor tissue. Receptor source: a human donor with high-grade serous ovarian cancer.

This chain uses TRBV19 with TRBJ2-7; D gene unclear. V was shortened by 6 bases and J by 3 bases, with 15 bases between the two germline ends. The CDR3 extends over 14 amino acids. The germline V gene has CDR1 LNHDA and CDR2 SQIVND (reference sequence). The CDR3 here is CASSYFGEGYEQYF. DNA for the CDR3: TGTGCCAGTAGCTACTTTGGGGAAGGCTACGAGCAGTACTTC.

In nucleotides, the CDR3 is TGTGCCAGCAGCCCCCAGAACACCGGGGAGCTGTTTTTT. Its translation is CASSPQNTGELFF. This chain links TRBV11-2 with TRBJ2-2; the D is unclear. CDR3 size: 13 residues. The V gene's germline CDR1 is SGHAT and CDR2 FQNNGV. V was trimmed by 5 bases and J by 1 base, leaving 5 bases between them.

This clone was detected only a few times. The gene calls are TRBV5-4 and TRBJ2-5; D is possibly TRBD1 (6 bases). The V gene lost 4 bases and the J gene lost 5 bases, with 24 bases spanning the gap. Germline CDR1 is SGHNT and CDR2 is YYREEE (reference sequence). The CDR3 is 17 residues long. The DNA for the CDR3 is TGTGCCAGCAGCCCTAGCTCCTACAGGGCGGTGGACGAGACCCAGTACTTC. Amino acid sequence: CASSPSSYRAVDETQYF.

The chain recombines TRBV5-1 with TRBJ2-3, with D possibly called TRBD1 or TRBD2 (6 bases each). Germline assignment: CDR1 SGHRS and CDR2 YFSETQ. The CDR3 runs to 13 residues. V was trimmed by 5 bases and J by 4 bases, leaving 11 bases between them. Written as DNA, the CDR3 is TGCGCCAGCAGAATGGGGGGCGCAGATACGCAGTATTTT. Translation gives CASRMGGADTQYF.

V is TRBV5-5 and J is TRBJ1-5; 7 bases agree with TRBD1. V dropped 0 bases and J dropped 6; count of bases not matched to a gene: 9. This CDR3 has 16 residues. Germline CDR1 SGHKS, CDR2 YYEKEE (reference sequence). The CDR3, as DNA: TGTGCCAGCAGCTTGGCCGGGCAGGGGGTACGTCAGCCCCAGCATTTT. It codes for CASSLAGQGVRQPQHF.

This chain connects TRBV2 to TRBJ1-1; 10 bases map to TRBD1. In germline, CDR1 is SNHLY, CDR2 FYNNEI. V dropped 7 bases and J dropped 4; count of bases not matched to a gene: 3. The CDR3 is 13 residues long. The CDR3 DNA sequence: TGTGCCAGCAAGAGGACAGGGGGCACTGAAGCTTTCTTT. Translation gives CASKRTGGTEAFF.

The V gene is TRBV27, the J gene TRBJ2-7, with 10 bases matching TRBD1. Trimming took 9 bases from V and 3 from J; bases not matched to a gene: 5. The CDR3 length is 13 residues. Germline V CDR1 and CDR2: MNHEY, SMNVEV (reference sequence). CDR3 amino acids: CASQGTGVYEQYF. CDR3 in DNA: TGTGCCAGTCAGGGGACAGGGGTCTACGAGCAGTACTTC.

The chain employs TRBV11-2 and TRBJ1-1, with D maybe TRBD1 (5 bases). CDR1 is SGHAT, CDR2 FQNNGV, per germline. V was cut by 5 bases and J by 0 bases, with 10 bases left in between. The CDR3 runs 14 residues. The CDR3 is CASSKQVMNTEAFF. The CDR3 DNA follows: TGTGCCAGCAGCAAACAGGTCATGAACACTGAAGCTTTCTTT.

V usage is TRBV6-5 and J usage is TRBJ2-7; D ambiguous. V lost 5 bases to trimming and J lost 3 bases, with 5 bases between them. The germline CDR1 and CDR2 sequences are MNHEY and SVGAGI. The CDR3 contains 11 residues. In nucleotides, the CDR3 is TGTGCCAGCAGTGCGGACTACGAGCAGTACTTC. It yields the protein CASSADYEQYF.

The chain employs TRBV11-2 and TRBJ1-6; D not resolved. Trimming stripped 1 base from V and 6 bases from J, with 7 bases between. CDR3 length: 14 residues. CDR1 and CDR2 (germline): SGHAT, FQNNGV. DNA for the CDR3: TGTGCCAGCAGCTTAGGGGCCCGTAATTCACCCCTCCACTTT. This gives the protein CASSLGARNSPLHF.

The gene calls are TRBV27 and TRBJ2-7, with no clear D. Germline V gene data show CDR1 as MNHEY and CDR2 as SMNVEV (reference sequence). V gave up 2 bases and J gave up 0 bases, with 5 bases separating them. CDR3 length: 13 residues. As DNA, the CDR3 is TGTGCCAGCAGTTTAGGAATCTCCTACGAGCAGTACTTC. Translation: CASSLGISYEQYF.

V gene TRBV29-1 combines with J gene TRBJ1-1; unclear D gene. The V gene's germline CDR1 is SQVTM and CDR2 ANQGSEA. With 1 base removed from V and 6 bases from J, the gap between germline ends came to 12 bases. The CDR3 spans 13 residues. The CDR3: CSVEAPRGPEAFF. Written as DNA, the CDR3 is TGCAGCGTTGAAGCTCCTCGGGGTCCTGAAGCTTTCTTT. The full variable domain, completed using reference TRBV29-1 and TRBJ1-1, is SAVISQKPSRDICQRGTSLTIQCQVDSQVTMMFWYRQQPGQSLTLIATANQGSEATYESGFVIDKFPISRPNLTFSTLTVSNMSPEDSSIYLCSVEAPRGPEAFFGQGTRLTVV.

The V gene is TRBV5-1, the J gene TRBJ1-2; D may be TRBD1 (6 bases). Germline assignment: CDR1 SGHRS and CDR2 YFSETQ. The CDR3 length is 14 residues. V was shortened by 2 bases and J by 6 bases, with 14 bases between the two germline ends. The CDR3 sequence: CASSLLQGDDGYTF. The CDR3 coding sequence is TGCGCCAGCAGCTTACTACAGGGTGATGATGGCTACACCTTC.

The chain links TRBV18 to TRBJ2-5, with a possible D match to TRBD1 (5 bases). This CDR3 is 18 amino acids long. Trimming shortened V by 4 bases and J by 5 bases, and 26 bases separated the two germline ends. Germline lookup yields CDR1 KGHSH and CDR2 LQKENI. CDR3: CASSRVLKGQGAQETQYF. CDR3 sequence (DNA): TGTGCCAGCTCACGTGTGCTTAAAGGGCAAGGGGCTCAGGAGACCCAGTACTTC.

V and J are TRBV2 and TRBJ1-5, with D unclear. Trimming took 2 bases from V and 5 from J, leaving 4 bases between them. In germline, CDR1 is SNHLY, CDR2 FYNNEI. The CDR3 spans 12 residues. The CDR3 coding sequence is TGTGCCAGCAGTGAATCGGATCAGCCCCAGCATTTT. Translated, it gives CASSESDQPQHF.

The J gene is TRBJ1-1, the V gene TRBV2; 7 bases map to TRBD1. J gave up 4 bases and V 8 bases, and 4 bases lay outside the gene matches. CDR3 length equals 12 residues. From germline, CDR1 is SNHLY and CDR2 FYNNEI. The CDR3 DNA reads TGTGCCAGCGGCGGGACAGCCACTGAAGCTTTCTTT. Encoded protein: CASGGTATEAFF.

This clone was observed a handful of times. This chain connects TRBV18 to TRBJ1-3; TRBD1 agrees at 7 bases. V shed 5 bases and J 15 bases; nucleotides not matched to a gene: 7. The CDR3 sequence is 11 residues long. Germline V gene data show CDR1 as KGHSH and CDR2 as LQKENI. The CDR3 here is CASSSGQDKYF. CDR3 in DNA: TGTGCCAGCTCATCCGGACAGGATAAATATTTT.

This chain joins TRBV9 and TRBJ2-5; 12 bases fit TRBD2. The germline CDR1 and CDR2 sequences are SGDLS and YYNGEE. V trimming: 4 bases; J trimming: 5 bases; junction bases outside the gene matches: 6. CDR3 size: 15 residues. DNA of the CDR3: TGTGCCAGCAGCAACGGACTAGCGGGGAGGGAGACCCAGTACTTC. This encodes CASSNGLAGRETQYF.

The chain combines TRBV7-3 with TRBJ1-4; 7 bases align to TRBD1. This CDR3 comprises 17 residues. V lost 2 bases and J lost 2; bases outside the gene matches: 8. Germline loops: CDR1 SGHTA, CDR2 FQGTGA. Here the CDR3 reads CASSLGGQRWTNEKLFF. The CDR3 coding sequence is TGTGCCAGCAGCTTAGGGGGACAGCGGTGGACTAATGAAAAACTGTTTTTT. The full variable domain, in which reference TRBV7-3 and TRBJ1-4 provide the parts outside the CDR3, is GAGVSQTPSNKVTEKGKYVELRCDPISGHTALYWYRQSLGQGPEFLIYFQGTGAADDSGLPNDRFFAVRPEGSVSTLKIQRTERGDSAVYLCASSLGGQRWTNEKLFFGSGTQLSVL.

This chain links TRBV2 with TRBJ2-7; a possible D gene is TRBD1 (6 bases). V lost 7 bases and J 5 bases, leaving 15 bases between the germline ends. The CDR3 covers 13 residues. Germline V gene lookup returns CDR1 SNHLY and CDR2 FYNNEI. In DNA form, the CDR3 reads TGTGCCAGCACGTATACAGGGTGGAACGAGCAGTACTTC. It is translated as CASTYTGWNEQYF.